Listed here are 22 T cell receptor beta chains from one sample, sequenced in a study of human T cells and chemical hapten exposure. TCRdb re-called the RACE reads through MiXCR, storing one row per CDR3 protein. The sample holds some 79,000 distinct CDR3 sequences, under 11% seen once. As to time point: patch test 2, 6 weeks after DPC sensitization. Stated treatment: therapeutic diphenylcyclopropenone sensitization with weekly scalp DPC. Source: whole blood, taken in connection with sensitization to the hapten diphenylcyclopropenone (DPC). Every receptor here comes from a woman between 50 and 59 years old with alopecia areata. Some clones in this sample may be carry-over from other donors' samples.

This clonotype was detected a few times. The chain carries TRBV6-1 and TRBJ1-1, with 7 bases lining up with TRBD1. Germline trimming cut 4 bases from V and 1 base from J; bases unmatched to any gene: 6. The CDR3 contains 15 residues. Germline CDR1 reads MNHNS; CDR2 reads SASEGT. CDR3 DNA sequence: TGTGCCAGCAGTGTCTCCGGGACAGCGAACACTGAAGCTTTCTTT. Protein sequence: CASSVSGTANTEAFF.

V usage is TRBV20-1 and J usage is TRBJ2-5; D is perhaps TRBD2 (5 bases). The CDR3 has 15 amino acids. Germline CDR1 is DFQATT and CDR2 is SNEGSKA (reference sequence). Trimming shortened V by 6 bases and J by 2 bases, and 19 bases separated the two germline ends. The CDR3 coding sequence is TGCAGTGCGCGGAAATCCGGGAATATACAAGAGACCCAGTACTTC. Its protein product is CSARKSGNIQETQYF.

This clonotype was detected only a few times. V and J are TRBV7-2 and TRBJ2-2; D remains unclear. V was cut by 1 base and J by 6 bases, with 9 bases left in between. Germline loops: CDR1 SGHTA, CDR2 FQGNSA. The CDR3 contains 14 residues. In DNA form, the CDR3 reads TGTGCCAGCAGCTTAGGTAGTCATTCCGGGGAGCTGTTTTTT. Its protein product is CASSLGSHSGELFF.

This clonotype has more than one count but fewer than ten. This sequence joins TRBV3-2 and TRBJ2-1; TRBD1, as called in the table, went unchecked against the DNA. TRBV3-2 corresponds to a pseudogene. The length of the CDR3 is 19 residues. The CDR3, as DNA: TGTGCCAGCAGCCAAGTCCTGCTGGTGGGGCGGACACCTTACAATGAGCAGTTCTTC. Its protein is CASSQVLLVGRTPYNEQFF.

The table lists this clonotype with many counts. This CDR3 reads CASKRSSYNEQFF. For the CDR3, the DNA is TGTGCCAGCAAGAGGAGCTCCTACAATGAGCAGTTCTTC. The chain has TRBV3-1 and TRBJ2-1; D is unresolved. The V and J ends lost 7 bases and 0 bases respectively, with 7 bases between them. The CDR3 sequence is 13 residues long. From germline, CDR1 is LGHDT and CDR2 YNNKEL (reference sequence).

This clonotype came up many times. The rearrangement joins TRBV29-1 to TRBJ1-2; tentative D call: TRBD1 (6 bases). The V end was cut by 6 bases, the J end by 0 bases, with 14 bases between. The CDR3 has 14 amino acids. In germline, CDR1 is SQVTM, CDR2 ANQGSEA. This CDR3 is CSVVGQTSNYGYTF. CDR3 coding DNA: TGCAGCGTAGTAGGACAGACCTCTAACTATGGCTACACCTTC.

This clonotype was recorded many times. This chain links TRBV3-1 with TRBJ2-7; D unresolved. V lost 3 bases, J lost 2 bases, and 8 bases lay in between. Germline loops: CDR1 LGHDT, CDR2 YNNKEL (reference sequence). The length of the CDR3 is 13 residues. DNA for the CDR3: TGTGCCAGCAGCCATTACTCTGCCTACGAGCAGTACTTC. Translating it yields CASSHYSAYEQYF.

The chain employs TRBV13 and TRBJ1-1; 7 positions agree with TRBD1. The CDR3 covers 14 residues. CDR1 is PRHDT, CDR2 FYEKMQ, per germline (reference sequence). V lost 5 bases to trimming and J lost 3 bases; unmatched junction nucleotides: 6. The CDR3 here is CASSRDREDTEAFF. DNA for the CDR3: TGTGCCAGCAGCCGAGACAGGGAAGACACTGAAGCTTTCTTT.

In this sample, this clonotype turned up a few times. The V gene is TRBV6-2 or TRBV6-3, the J gene TRBJ2-3; D might be TRBD1 or TRBD2, each matching 6 bases. V shed 7 bases and J shed 5 bases, with 19 bases lying between them. The CDR3 runs to 15 residues. The germline V gene has CDR1 MNHEY and CDR2 SVGEGT. DNA of the CDR3: TGTGCCAGCAAACGCTCGAGCAGGGGAGGAGATACGCAGTATTTT. It yields the protein CASKRSSRGGDTQYF.

The chain couples TRBV3-1 to TRBJ2-3; TRBD2 aligns across 10 bases. V dropped 1 base and J dropped 6; count of bases not matched to a gene: 7. CDR3 length equals 16 residues. CDR1 and CDR2 from the germline V gene are LGHDT and YNNKEL (reference sequence). As DNA, the CDR3 is TGTGCCAGCAGCCAAGCCCCGCTAGCGGGAGCCGATACGCAGTATTTT. Its protein is CASSQAPLAGADTQYF.

This clonotype was counted between two and nine times. This chain connects TRBV20-1 to TRBJ1-5; D uncertain. Germline lookup yields CDR1 DFQATT and CDR2 SNEGSKA (reference sequence). The CDR3 has 14 residues. The ends were cut back, 4 bases at V and 0 bases at J, with 10 bases in the middle. Here the CDR3 reads CSAIRFYSNQPQHF. The DNA for the CDR3 is TGCAGTGCTATCAGGTTTTATAGCAATCAGCCCCAGCATTTT.

This clonotype showed up many times. V gene TRBV27 combines with J gene TRBJ2-5; perhaps TRBD2 as D (6 bases). CDR1 is MNHEY and CDR2 is SMNVEV in the germline V gene (reference sequence). Trimming took 5 bases from V and 5 from J, leaving 18 bases between them. The CDR3 runs to 15 residues. CDR3 residues: CASSLRDSGRETQYF. In DNA form, the CDR3 reads TGTGCCAGCAGTCTCCGGGACTCCGGCAGGGAGACCCAGTACTTC.

The table lists this clonotype with a few counts. V usage is TRBV6-5 and J usage is TRBJ2-1, with TRBD2 matching over 10 bases. J was trimmed by 6 bases and V by 6 bases; bases with no gene match: 5. CDR3 length: 14 residues. Germline V CDR1 and CDR2: MNHEY, SVGAGI. The CDR3: CASSPRTSGNEQFF. For the CDR3, the DNA is TGTGCCAGCAGCCCCAGGACTAGCGGCAATGAGCAGTTCTTC.

The gene calls are TRBV11-3 and TRBJ2-1; D gene ambiguous. V shed 5 bases and J shed 5 bases, with 10 bases lying between them. Per germline, CDR1 SGHNT and CDR2 YENEEA. The CDR3 has 13 amino acids. CDR3 DNA sequence: TGTGCCAGCAGCGAAGGGCCAAACAATGAGCAGTTCTTC. This encodes CASSEGPNNEQFF.

This chain joins TRBV21-1 and TRBJ2-7; TRBD1, as called in the table, went unchecked against the DNA. TRBV21-1 is a documented pseudogene. The CDR3 has 12 amino acids. DNA of the CDR3: TGTGCCAGTCCAGCCGTCCCCCACCTCAAGTACTTC. It specifies CASPAVPHLKYF.

DNA for the CDR3: TGTGCCATGGGTCGGACAGTGAACACTGAAGCTTTCTTT. Protein product: CAMGRTVNTEAFF. The V gene is TRBV10-3, the J gene TRBJ1-1; weak D call: TRBD1 (6 bases). Germline V gene sequence: CDR1 ENHRY, CDR2 SYGVKD. V lost 9 bases and J lost 0, with 11 bases in between. The CDR3 sequence is 13 residues long.

This clonotype was seen repeatedly, ten times or more. The chain recombines TRBV7-2 with TRBJ1-5, with no clear D. Germline V CDR1 and CDR2: SGHTA, FQGNSA. Trimming removed 2 bases from V and 2 bases from J, with 7 bases in between. The CDR3 consists of 14 residues. The CDR3: CASSLNSGNQPQHF. The CDR3 DNA sequence: TGTGCCAGCAGCTTAAACAGCGGCAATCAGCCCCAGCATTTT.

This clonotype was seen only a few times. The chain couples TRBV12-3 or TRBV12-4 to TRBJ2-5; D is unresolved. The V and J ends lost 4 bases and 6 bases respectively, with 6 bases between them. The CDR3 contains 11 residues. This CDR3 reads CASSSSKTQYF. The CDR3 bases are TGTGCCAGCAGTTCGTCGAAGACCCAGTACTTC.

This clonotype has a handful of counts. The chain joins TRBV6-1 to TRBJ1-4; D not resolved. Per germline, CDR1 MNHNS and CDR2 SASEGT. This CDR3 spans 12 amino acids. V dropped 1 base and J dropped 8 bases, with 5 bases sitting between them. The CDR3 DNA reads as TGTGCCAGCAGTGAAGTGCCAGAAAAACTGTTTTTT. Its protein is CASSEVPEKLFF.

This clonotype came up a few times. The gene calls are TRBV9 and TRBJ2-1; 8 nucleotides agree with TRBD2. Germline CDR1 SGDLS, CDR2 YYNGEE. The CDR3 extends over 15 amino acids. V trimming: 3 bases; J trimming: 9 bases; junction bases outside the gene matches: 11. In DNA, the CDR3 is TGTGCCAGCAGCGAAAATCCGGGACTAGTCACTGAGCAGTTCTTC. Encoded protein: CASSENPGLVTEQFF.

The chain carries TRBV12-3 or TRBV12-4 and TRBJ1-3; D remains ambiguous. This CDR3 region has 14 residues. V was pared by 7 bases and J by 5 bases, with 15 bases between. CDR3 loop: CASTLLEGRNTIYF. Written as DNA, the CDR3 is TGTGCCAGCACCCTTCTTGAAGGTCGAAACACCATATATTTT.

Many counts were recorded for this clonotype. The chain combines TRBV5-5 with TRBJ2-4; the D gene could be TRBD1 or TRBD2 (6 bases each). Per the germline V gene, CDR1 is SGHKS and CDR2 is YYEKEE (reference sequence). This CDR3 comprises 14 residues. Trimming stripped 4 bases from V and 6 bases from J, with 14 bases between. CDR3: CASSVTEGGNIQYF. For the CDR3, the DNA is TGTGCCAGCAGCGTCACAGAGGGGGGAAACATTCAGTACTTC.